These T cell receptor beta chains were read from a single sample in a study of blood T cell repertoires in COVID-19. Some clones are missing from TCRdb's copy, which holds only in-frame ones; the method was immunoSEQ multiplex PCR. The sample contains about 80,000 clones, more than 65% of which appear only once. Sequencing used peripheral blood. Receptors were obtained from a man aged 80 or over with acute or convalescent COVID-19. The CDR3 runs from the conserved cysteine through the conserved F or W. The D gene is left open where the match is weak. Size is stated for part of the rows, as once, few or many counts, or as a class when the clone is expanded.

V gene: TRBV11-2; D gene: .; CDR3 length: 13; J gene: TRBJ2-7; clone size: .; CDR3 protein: CASSFGQAYEQYF; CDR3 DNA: TGTGCCAGCAGCTTCGGACAAGCCTACGAGCAGTACTTC
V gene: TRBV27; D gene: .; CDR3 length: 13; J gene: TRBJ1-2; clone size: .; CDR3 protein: CASSFEGRTGYTF; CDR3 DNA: TGTGCCAGCAGTTTTGAGGGCCGAACTGGCTACACCTTC
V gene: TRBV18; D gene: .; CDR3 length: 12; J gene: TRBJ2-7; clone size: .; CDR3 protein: CASSQSGAEQYF; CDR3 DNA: TGTGCCAGCTCACAGTCAGGGGCCGAGCAGTACTTC
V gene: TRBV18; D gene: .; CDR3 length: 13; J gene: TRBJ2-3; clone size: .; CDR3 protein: CASSPQGEDTQYF; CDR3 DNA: TGTGCCAGCTCACCACAGGGGGAAGATACGCAGTATTTT
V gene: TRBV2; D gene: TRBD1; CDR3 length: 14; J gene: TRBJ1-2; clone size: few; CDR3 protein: CASRGQGTIYGYTF; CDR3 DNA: TGTGCCAGCAGGGGACAGGGGACTATCTATGGCTACACCTTC
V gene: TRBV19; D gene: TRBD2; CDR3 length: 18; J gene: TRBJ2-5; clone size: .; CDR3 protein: CASSTSGTSGGLVKTQYF; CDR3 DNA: TGTGCCAGTAGTACCTCCGGGACTAGCGGGGGGTTGGTGAAGACCCAGTACTTC
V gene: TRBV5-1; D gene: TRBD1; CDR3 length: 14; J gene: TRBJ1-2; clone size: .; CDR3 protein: CASSPGGFGYGYTF; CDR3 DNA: TGCGCCAGCAGTCCAGGGGGATTTGGCTATGGCTACACCTTC
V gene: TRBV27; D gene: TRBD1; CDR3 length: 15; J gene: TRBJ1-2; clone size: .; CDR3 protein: CASSTRQGINYGYTF; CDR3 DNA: TGTGCCAGCAGTACCCGACAGGGCATCAACTATGGCTACACCTTC
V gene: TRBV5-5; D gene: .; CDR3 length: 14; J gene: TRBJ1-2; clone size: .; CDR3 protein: CASSLSGAEYGYTF; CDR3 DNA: TGTGCCAGCAGCTTATCAGGGGCTGAGTATGGCTACACCTTC
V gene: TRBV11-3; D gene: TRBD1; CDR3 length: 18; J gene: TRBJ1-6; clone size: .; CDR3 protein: CASSIPRDSLRVRSPLHF; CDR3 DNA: TGTGCCAGCAGCATTCCCCGGGACAGCCTAAGGGTACGTTCACCCCTCCACTTT
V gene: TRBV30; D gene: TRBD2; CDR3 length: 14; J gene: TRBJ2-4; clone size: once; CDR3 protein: CAWSISGGVYIQYF; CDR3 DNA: TGTGCCTGGAGTATTAGCGGGGGGGTATACATTCAGTACTTC
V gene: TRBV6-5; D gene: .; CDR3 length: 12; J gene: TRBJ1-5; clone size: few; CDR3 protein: CASRGNGTPQHF; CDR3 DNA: TGTGCCAGCAGGGGAAACGGGACACCCCAGCATTTT
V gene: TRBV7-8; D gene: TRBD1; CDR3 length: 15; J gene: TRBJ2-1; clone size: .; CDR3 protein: CASSLEGRGLNEQFF; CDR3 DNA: TGTGCCAGCAGCTTAGAAGGCAGGGGGCTCAATGAGCAGTTCTTC
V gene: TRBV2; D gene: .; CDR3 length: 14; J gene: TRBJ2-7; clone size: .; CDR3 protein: CASSVDGVSYEQYF; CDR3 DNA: TGTGCCAGCAGCGTCGACGGGGTCTCCTACGAGCAGTACTTC
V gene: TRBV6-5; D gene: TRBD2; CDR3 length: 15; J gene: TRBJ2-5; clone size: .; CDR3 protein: CASSSSGGARETQYF; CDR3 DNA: TGTGCCAGCAGTTCTAGCGGGGGGGCGCGTGAGACCCAGTACTTC
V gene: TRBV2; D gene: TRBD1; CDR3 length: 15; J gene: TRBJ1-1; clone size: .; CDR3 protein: CASGGAGQGYSEAFF; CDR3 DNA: TGTGCCAGCGGAGGGGCAGGACAGGGGTATTCTGAAGCTTTCTTT
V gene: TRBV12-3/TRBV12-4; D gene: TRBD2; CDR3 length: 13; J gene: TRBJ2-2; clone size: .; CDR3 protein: CASSLGGAGELFF; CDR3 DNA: TGTGCCAGCAGTTTGGGAGGGGCCGGGGAGCTGTTTTTT
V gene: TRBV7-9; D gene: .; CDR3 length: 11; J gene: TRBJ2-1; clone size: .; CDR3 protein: CASSEVDEQFF; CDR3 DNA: TGTGCCAGCAGCGAGGTAGATGAGCAGTTCTTC
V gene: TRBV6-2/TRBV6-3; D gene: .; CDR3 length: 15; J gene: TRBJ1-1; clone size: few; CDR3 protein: CASSYWGVGNTEAFF; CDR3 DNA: TGTGCCAGCAGTTACTGGGGCGTCGGGAACACTGAAGCTTTCTTT
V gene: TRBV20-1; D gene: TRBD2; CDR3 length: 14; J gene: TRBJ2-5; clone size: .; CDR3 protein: CSASRRGAQETQYF; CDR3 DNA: TGCAGTGCTAGTAGGCGGGGGGCACAAGAGACCCAGTACTTC
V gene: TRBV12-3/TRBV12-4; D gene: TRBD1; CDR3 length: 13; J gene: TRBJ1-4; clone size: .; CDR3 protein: CASSRQGVEKLFF; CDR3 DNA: TGTGCCAGCAGCCGACAGGGAGTTGAAAAACTGTTTTTT
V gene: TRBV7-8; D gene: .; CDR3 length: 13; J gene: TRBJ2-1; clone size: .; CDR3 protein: CASSLTGYNEQFF; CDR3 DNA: TGTGCCAGCAGCTTAACAGGTTACAATGAGCAGTTCTTC
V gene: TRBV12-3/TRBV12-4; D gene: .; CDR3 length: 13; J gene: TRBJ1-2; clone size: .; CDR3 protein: CASSFRWSYGYTF; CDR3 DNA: TGTGCCAGCAGTTTTCGATGGAGCTATGGCTACACCTTC
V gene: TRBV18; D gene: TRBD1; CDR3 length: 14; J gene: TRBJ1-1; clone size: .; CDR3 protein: CASSPRQGRNEAFF; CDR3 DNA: TGTGCCAGCTCACCCCGACAGGGTAGGAATGAAGCTTTCTTT
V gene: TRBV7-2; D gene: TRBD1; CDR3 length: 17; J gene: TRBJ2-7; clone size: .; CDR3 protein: CASSFRDSSTNPYEQYF; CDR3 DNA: TGTGCCAGCAGCTTCCGGGACAGTAGCACAAACCCCTACGAGCAGTACTTC
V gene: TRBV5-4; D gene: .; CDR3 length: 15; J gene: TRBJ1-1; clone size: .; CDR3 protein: CASSFQDRMNTEAFF; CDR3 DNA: TGTGCCAGCAGCTTCCAAGACAGGATGAACACTGAAGCTTTCTTT
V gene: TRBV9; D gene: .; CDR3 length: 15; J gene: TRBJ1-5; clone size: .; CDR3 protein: CASSVGEGGNQPQHF; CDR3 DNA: TGTGCCAGCAGCGTAGGGGAAGGGGGCAATCAGCCCCAGCATTTT
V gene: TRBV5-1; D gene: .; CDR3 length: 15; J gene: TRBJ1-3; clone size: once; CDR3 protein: CASSLVAGAGNTIYF; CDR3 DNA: TGCGCCAGCAGCTTGGTGGCAGGGGCAGGAAACACCATATATTTT
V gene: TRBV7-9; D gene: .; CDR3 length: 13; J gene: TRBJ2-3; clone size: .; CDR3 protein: CASSLGATDTQYF; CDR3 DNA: TGTGCCAGCAGCTTAGGGGCCACAGATACGCAGTATTTT
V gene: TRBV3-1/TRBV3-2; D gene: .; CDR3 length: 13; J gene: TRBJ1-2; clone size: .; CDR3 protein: CASSPLAPSGYTF; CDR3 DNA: TGTGCCAGCAGCCCCCTAGCCCCATCGGGCTACACCTTC
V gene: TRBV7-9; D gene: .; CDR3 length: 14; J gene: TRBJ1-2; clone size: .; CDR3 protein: CASSTDGLNYGYTF; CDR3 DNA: TGTGCCAGCAGCACGGACGGACTTAACTATGGCTACACCTTC
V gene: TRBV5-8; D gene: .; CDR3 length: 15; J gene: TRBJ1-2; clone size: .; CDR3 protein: CASSWSGFLPYGYTF; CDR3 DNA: TGTGCCAGCAGCTGGAGTGGATTCCTCCCCTATGGCTACACCTTC
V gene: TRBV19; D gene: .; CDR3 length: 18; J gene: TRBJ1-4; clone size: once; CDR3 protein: CASSPLFNTGTTNEKLFF; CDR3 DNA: TGTGCCAGTAGTCCGCTTTTTAATACAGGGACAACTAATGAAAAACTGTTTTTT
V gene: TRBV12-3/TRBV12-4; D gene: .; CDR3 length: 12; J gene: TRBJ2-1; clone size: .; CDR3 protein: CASRSSGIRQFF; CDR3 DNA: TGTGCCAGCAGGTCCTCAGGGATTCGGCAGTTCTTC
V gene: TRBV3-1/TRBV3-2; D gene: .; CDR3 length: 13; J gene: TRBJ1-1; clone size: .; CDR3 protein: CASSHEGDTEAFF; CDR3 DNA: TGTGCCAGCAGCCATGAGGGGGATACTGAAGCTTTCTTT
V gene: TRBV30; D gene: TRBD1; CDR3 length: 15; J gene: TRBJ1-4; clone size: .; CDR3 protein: CAWSAKTTGDEKLFF; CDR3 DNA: TGTGCCTGGAGTGCAAAGACGACAGGGGACGAAAAACTGTTTTTT
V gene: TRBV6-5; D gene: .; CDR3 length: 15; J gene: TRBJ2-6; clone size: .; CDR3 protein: CASRKGVAGANVLTF; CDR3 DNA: TGTGCCAGCAGAAAAGGGGTTGCTGGGGCCAACGTCCTGACTTTC